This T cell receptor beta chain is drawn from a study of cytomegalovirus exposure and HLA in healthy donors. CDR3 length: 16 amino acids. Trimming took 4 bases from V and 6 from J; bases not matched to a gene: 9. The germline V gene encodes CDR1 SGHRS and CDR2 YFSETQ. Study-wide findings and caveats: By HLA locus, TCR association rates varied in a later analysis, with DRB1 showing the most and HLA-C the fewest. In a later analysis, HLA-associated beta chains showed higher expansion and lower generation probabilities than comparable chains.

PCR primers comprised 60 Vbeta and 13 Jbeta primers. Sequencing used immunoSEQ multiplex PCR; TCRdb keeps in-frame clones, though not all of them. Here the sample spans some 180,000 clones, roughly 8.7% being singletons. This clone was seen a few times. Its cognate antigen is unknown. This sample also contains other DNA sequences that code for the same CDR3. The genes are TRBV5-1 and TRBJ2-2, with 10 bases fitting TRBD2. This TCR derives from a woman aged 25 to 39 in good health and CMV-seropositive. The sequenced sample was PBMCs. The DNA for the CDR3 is TGCGCCAGCAGCGTGCCGCTAGCGGGAGCCGCCGGGGAGCTGTTTTTT. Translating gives CASSVPLAGAAGELFF.